In its sample, the clone carrying this TCR beta chain was seen many times. This CDR3 has 14 amino acids. Germline CDR1 is SGHAT and CDR2 is FQNNGV. Trimming took 6 bases from V and 8 from J, leaving 19 bases between them. In TCRdb, the RT-PCR reads were re-called with MiXCR into one record per CDR3 protein. The sample lists hundreds of thousands of distinct CDR3 sequences; approximately 15% were seen once. V is TRBV11-2 and J is TRBJ1-2, with D perhaps matching TRBD1 (6 bases). The sample was memory CD4+ T cells from blood. The receptor was isolated from a female donor in good health, serving as a healthy control. The CDR3: CASRTTGSAGGYTF. The DNA of the CDR3 is TGTGCCAGCAGGACAACAGGGTCGGCCGGGGGCTACACCTTC.